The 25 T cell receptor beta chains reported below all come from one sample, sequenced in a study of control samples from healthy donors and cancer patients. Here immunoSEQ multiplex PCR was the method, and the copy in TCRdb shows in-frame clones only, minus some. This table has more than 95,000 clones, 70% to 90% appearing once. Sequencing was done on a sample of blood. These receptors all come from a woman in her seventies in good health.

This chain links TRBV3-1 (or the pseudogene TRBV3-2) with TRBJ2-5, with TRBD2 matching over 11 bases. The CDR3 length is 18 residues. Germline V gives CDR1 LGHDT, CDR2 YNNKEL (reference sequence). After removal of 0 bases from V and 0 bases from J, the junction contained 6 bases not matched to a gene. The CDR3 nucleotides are TGTGCCAGCAGCCAAGATCGAACTAGCGGGGGAAACCAAGAGACCCAGTACTTC. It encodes CASSQDRTSGGNQETQYF.

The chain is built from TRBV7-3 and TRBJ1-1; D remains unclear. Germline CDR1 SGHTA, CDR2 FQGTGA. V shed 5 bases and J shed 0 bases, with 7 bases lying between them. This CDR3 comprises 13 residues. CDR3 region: CASSPTVNTEAFF. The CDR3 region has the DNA TGTGCCAGCAGCCCCACCGTGAACACTGAAGCTTTCTTT. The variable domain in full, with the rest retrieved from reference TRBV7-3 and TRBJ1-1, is GAGVSQTPSNKVTEKGKYVELRCDPISGHTALYWYRQSLGQGPEFLIYFQGTGAADDSGLPNDRFFAVRPEGSVSTLKIQRTERGDSAVYLCASSPTVNTEAFFGQGTRLTVV.

CDR3 DNA: TGCGCCAGCAGCTTCGAAGGAAACACCATATATTTT. Residues: CASSFEGNTIYF. The chain joins TRBV5-1 to TRBJ1-3, with D uncertain. V gave up 2 bases and J gave up 4 bases, with 4 bases separating them. Germline V CDR1 and CDR2: SGHRS, YFSETQ. The CDR3 totals 12 residues.

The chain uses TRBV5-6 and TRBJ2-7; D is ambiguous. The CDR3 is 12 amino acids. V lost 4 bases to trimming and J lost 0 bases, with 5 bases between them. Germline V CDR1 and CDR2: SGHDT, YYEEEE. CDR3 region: CASSGYSYEQYF. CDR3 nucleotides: TGTGCCAGCAGCGGATACTCCTACGAGCAGTACTTC.

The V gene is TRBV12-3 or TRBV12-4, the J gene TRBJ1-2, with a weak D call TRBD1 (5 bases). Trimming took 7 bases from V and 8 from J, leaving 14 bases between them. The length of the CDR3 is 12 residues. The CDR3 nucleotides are TGTGCCAGCACCTTAGCAGGGCAAGGCTACACCTTC. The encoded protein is CASTLAGQGYTF.

The CDR3 loop reads CASSIGQGFAETQYF. The CDR3 DNA reads as TGTGCCAGTAGTATTGGACAGGGGTTTGCAGAGACCCAGTACTTC. This chain links TRBV19 with TRBJ2-5, with 9 bases fitting TRBD1. From germline, CDR1 is LNHDA and CDR2 SQIVND (reference sequence). Unmatched junction bases numbered 6, after V lost 3 bases and J lost 4 bases. The CDR3 sequence is 15 residues long.

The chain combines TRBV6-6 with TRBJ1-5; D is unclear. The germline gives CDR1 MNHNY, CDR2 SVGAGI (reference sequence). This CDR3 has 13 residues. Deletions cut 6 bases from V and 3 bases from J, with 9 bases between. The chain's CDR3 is CASRDRHNQPQHF. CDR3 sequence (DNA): TGTGCCAGCAGGGACCGCCACAATCAGCCCCAGCATTTT.

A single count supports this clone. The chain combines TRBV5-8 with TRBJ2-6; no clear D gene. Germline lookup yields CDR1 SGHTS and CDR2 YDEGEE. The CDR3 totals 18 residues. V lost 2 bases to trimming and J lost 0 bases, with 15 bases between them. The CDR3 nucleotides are TGTGCCAGCAGCTTCCACCTCGGCAGCTACTCTGGGGCCAACGTCCTGACTTTC. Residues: CASSFHLGSYSGANVLTF.

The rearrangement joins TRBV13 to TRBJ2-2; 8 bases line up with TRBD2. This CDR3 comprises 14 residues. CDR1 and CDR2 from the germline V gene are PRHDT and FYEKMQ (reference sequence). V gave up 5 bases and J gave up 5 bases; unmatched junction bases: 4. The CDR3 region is CASSIRGGTGELFF. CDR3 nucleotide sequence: TGTGCCAGCAGCATACGGGGGGGTACCGGGGAGCTGTTTTTT.

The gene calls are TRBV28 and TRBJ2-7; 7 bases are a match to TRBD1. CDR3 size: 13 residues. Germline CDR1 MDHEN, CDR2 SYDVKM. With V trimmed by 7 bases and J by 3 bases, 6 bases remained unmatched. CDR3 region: CASTTGQYYEQYF. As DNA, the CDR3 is TGTGCCAGCACCACGGGACAGTACTACGAGCAGTACTTC.

This chain's CDR3 is CASTGGAGDYQPQHF. The CDR3 nucleotides are TGTGCCAGCACGGGGGGGGCAGGGGATTATCAGCCCCAGCATTTT. This chain joins TRBV6-5 and TRBJ1-5; perhaps TRBD1 as D (6 bases). Germline V gives CDR1 MNHEY, CDR2 SVGAGI. This CDR3 has 15 amino acids. Trimming removed 7 bases from V and 5 bases from J, with 18 bases in between.

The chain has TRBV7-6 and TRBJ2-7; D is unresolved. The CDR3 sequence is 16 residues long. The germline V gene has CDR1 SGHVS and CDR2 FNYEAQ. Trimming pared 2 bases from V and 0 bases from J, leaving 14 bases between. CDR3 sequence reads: CASSLSYSRSSYEQYF. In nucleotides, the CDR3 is TGTGCCAGCAGCTTATCCTACAGCCGAAGCTCCTACGAGCAGTACTTC. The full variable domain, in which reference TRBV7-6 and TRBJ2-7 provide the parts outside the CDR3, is GAGVSQSPRYKVTKRGQDVALRCDPISGHVSLYWYRQALGQGPEFLTYFNYEAQQDKSGLPNDRFSAERPEGSISTLTIQRTEQRDSAMYRCASSLSYSRSSYEQYFGPGTRLTVT.

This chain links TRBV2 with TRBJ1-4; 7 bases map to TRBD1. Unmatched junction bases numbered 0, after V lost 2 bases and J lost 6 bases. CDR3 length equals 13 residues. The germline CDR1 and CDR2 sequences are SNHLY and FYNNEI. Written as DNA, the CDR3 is TGTGCCAGCAGTGAACAGGGGGATGAAAAACTGTTTTTT. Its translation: CASSEQGDEKLFF.

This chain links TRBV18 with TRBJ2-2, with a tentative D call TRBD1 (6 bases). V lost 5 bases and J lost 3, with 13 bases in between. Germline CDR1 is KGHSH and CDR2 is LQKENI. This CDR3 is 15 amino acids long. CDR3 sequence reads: CASSERQADTGELFF. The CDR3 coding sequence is TGTGCCAGCTCAGAGAGACAGGCTGACACCGGGGAGCTGTTTTTT.

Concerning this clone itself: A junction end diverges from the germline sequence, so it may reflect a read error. The CDR3 sequence is CASSLGALQGTQYF. The CDR3 nucleotides read TGTGCCAGCAGCTTAGGGGCCCTTCAAGGGACCCAGTACTTC. The rearrangement uses TRBV7-2 and TRBJ2-5; D is unclear. The CDR3 runs 14 residues. Germline CDR1 and CDR2: SGHTA and FQGNSA.

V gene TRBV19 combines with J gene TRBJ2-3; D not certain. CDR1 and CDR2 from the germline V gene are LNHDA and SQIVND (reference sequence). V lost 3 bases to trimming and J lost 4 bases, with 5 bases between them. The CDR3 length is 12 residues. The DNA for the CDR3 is TGTGCCAGTAGTATTTGGGCAGATACGCAGTATTTT. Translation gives CASSIWADTQYF.

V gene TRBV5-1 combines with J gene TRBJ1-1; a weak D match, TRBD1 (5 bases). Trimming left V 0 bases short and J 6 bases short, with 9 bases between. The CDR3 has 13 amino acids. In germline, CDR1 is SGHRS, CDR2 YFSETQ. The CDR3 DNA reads TGCGCCAGCAGCTTGGGTGTGGGGCCTGAAGCTTTCTTT. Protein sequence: CASSLGVGPEAFF.

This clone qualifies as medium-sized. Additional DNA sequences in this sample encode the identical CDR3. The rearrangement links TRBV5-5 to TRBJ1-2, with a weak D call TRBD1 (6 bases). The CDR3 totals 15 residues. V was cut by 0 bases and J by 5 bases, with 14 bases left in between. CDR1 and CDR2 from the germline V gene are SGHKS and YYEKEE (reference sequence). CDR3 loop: CASSLGPEGGYGYTF. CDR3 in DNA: TGTGCCAGCAGCTTGGGGCCAGAGGGGGGTTATGGCTACACCTTC.

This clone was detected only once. The CDR3 nucleotides read TGTGCCAGCAGTGAATTCGTCAAGGCCTCTGGAAACACCATATATTTT. Its protein product is CASSEFVKASGNTIYF. The chain combines TRBV2 with TRBJ1-3, with D unclear. Germline V gene lookup returns CDR1 SNHLY and CDR2 FYNNEI. Trimming removed 2 bases from V and 0 bases from J, with 11 bases in between. This CDR3 is 16 amino acids long.

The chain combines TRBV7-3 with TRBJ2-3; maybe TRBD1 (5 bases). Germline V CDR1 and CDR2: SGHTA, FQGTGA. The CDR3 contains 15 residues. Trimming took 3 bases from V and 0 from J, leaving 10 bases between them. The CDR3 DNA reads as TGTGCCAGCAGCTTCACAGGAACTAGCACAGATACGCAGTATTTT. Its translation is CASSFTGTSTDTQYF. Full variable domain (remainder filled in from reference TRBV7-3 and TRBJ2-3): GAGVSQTPSNKVTEKGKYVELRCDPISGHTALYWYRQSLGQGPEFLIYFQGTGAADDSGLPNDRFFAVRPEGSVSTLKIQRTERGDSAVYLCASSFTGTSTDTQYFGPGTRLTVL.

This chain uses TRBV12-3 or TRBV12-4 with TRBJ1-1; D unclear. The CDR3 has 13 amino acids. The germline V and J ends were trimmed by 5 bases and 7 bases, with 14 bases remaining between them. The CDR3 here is CASSLGGNGEAFF. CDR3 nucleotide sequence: TGTGCCAGCAGTCTGGGAGGGAATGGTGAAGCTTTCTTT.

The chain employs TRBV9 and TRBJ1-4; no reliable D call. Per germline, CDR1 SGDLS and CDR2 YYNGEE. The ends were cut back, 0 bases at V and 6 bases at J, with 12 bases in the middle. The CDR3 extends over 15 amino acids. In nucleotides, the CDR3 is TGTGCCAGCAGCGTAGAGGGTGGAAAGGATGAAAAACTGTTTTTT. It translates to CASSVEGGKDEKLFF.

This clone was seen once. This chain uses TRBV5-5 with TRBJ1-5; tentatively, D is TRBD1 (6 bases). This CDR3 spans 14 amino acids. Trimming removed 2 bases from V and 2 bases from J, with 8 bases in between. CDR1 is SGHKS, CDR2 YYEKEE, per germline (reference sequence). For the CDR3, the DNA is TGTGCCAGCAGCTTTCCAGGGGGCAATCAGCCCCAGCATTTT. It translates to CASSFPGGNQPQHF.

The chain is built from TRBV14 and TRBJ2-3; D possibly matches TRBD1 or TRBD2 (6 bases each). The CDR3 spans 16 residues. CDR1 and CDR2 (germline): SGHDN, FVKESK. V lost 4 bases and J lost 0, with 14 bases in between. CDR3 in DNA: TGTGCCAGCAGCCCCCGGTGGGGGGCGAGCACAGATACGCAGTATTTT. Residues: CASSPRWGASTDTQYF.

CDR3 residues: CASSLEDEKLFF. The CDR3 bases are TGCGCCAGCAGCTTGGAGGATGAAAAACTGTTTTTT. The gene calls are TRBV5-1 and TRBJ1-4; no reliable D call. The CDR3 contains 12 residues. Germline V gene lookup returns CDR1 SGHRS and CDR2 YFSETQ. Trimming took 0 bases from V and 6 from J, leaving 3 bases between them.